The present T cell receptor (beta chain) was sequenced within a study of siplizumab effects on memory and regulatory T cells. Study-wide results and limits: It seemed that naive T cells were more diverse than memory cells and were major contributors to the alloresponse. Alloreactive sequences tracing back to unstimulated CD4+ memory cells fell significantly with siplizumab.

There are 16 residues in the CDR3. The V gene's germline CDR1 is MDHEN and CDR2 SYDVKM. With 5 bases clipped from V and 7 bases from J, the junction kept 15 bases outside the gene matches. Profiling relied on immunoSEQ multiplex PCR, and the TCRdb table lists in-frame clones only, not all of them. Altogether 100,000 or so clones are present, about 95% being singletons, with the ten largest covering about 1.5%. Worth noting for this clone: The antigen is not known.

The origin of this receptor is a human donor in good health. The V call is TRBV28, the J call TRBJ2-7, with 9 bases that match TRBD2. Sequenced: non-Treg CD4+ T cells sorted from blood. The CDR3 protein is CASSPTALAGLREQYF. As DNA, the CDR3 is TGTGCCAGCAGTCCAACCGCCCTAGCGGGATTGAGGGAGCAGTACTTC.